The clone carrying this T cell receptor (beta chain) appeared many times. Its antigen remains unknown. This entry is derived from a study of Graves' ophthalmopathy and Graves' hyperthyroidism. Study-level information: At the time of initial diagnosis and before any treatment, peripheral blood was collected. Points from the study as a whole: With over 85% sensitivity and about 83% specificity, a 13-signature model separated ophthalmopathy from stable hyperthyroidism. With a specificity of about 73% and a sensitivity of 70% to 71%, the model predicted ophthalmopathy progression. In blood, most expanded thyroid clonotypes above 0.001 frequency were also detected.

Amplification from RNA transcripts yielded the TCR beta CDR3 regions. Following a first-round RT-PCR that used HTBI primers, a second-round multiplex PCR was carried out. Each CDR3 protein gets one entry after TCRdb re-called the multiplex PCR reads with MiXCR. The table includes around 470,000 distinct CDR3 sequences, around an eighth detected once. The sequence was collected from a woman between 25 and 40 years old with Graves' ophthalmopathy. The sequenced material came from blood.

CDR3 nucleotide sequence: TGTGCCAGCAGTGAAAATTCTCCAGGGATCGGCTACACCTTC. It is translated as CASSENSPGIGYTF. This sequence joins TRBV2 and TRBJ1-2, with D possibly being TRBD1 (5 bases). The CDR3 is 14 amino acids. V lost 2 bases and J lost 8, with 15 bases in between. CDR1 is SNHLY, CDR2 FYNNEI, per germline.